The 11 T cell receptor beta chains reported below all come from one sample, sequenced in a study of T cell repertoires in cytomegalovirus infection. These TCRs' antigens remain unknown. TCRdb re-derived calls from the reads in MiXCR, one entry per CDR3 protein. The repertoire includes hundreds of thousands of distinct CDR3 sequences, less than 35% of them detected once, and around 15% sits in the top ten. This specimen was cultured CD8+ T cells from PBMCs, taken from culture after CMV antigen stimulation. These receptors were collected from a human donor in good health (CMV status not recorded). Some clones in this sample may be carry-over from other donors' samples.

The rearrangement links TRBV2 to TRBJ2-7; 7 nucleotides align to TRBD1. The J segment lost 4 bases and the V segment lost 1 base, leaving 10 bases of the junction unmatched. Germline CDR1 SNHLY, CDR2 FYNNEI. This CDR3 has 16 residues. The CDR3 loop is CASSEEWKGAVYEQYV. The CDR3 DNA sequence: TGTGCCAGCAGTGAAGAGTGGAAGGGGGCGGTTTACGAGCAGTACGTC.

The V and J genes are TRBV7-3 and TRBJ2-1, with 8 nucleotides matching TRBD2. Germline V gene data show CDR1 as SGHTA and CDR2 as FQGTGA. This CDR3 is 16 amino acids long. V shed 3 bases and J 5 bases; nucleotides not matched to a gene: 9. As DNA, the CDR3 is TGTGCCAGCAGCTTGCGGGGGGCGCTTCCAAACAATGAGCAGTTCTTC. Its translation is CASSLRGALPNNEQFF.

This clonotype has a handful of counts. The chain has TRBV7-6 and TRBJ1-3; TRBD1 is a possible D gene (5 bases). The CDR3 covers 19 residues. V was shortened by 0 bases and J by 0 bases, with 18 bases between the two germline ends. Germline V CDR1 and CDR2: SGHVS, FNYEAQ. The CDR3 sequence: CASSLAVFLDSTSGNTIYF. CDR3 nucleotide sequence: TGTGCCAGCAGCTTAGCGGTTTTTCTCGACAGTACCTCTGGAAACACCATATATTTT.

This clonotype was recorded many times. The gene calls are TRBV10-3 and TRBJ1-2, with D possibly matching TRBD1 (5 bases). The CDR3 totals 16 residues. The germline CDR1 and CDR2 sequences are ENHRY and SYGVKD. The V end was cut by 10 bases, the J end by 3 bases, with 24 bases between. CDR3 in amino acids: CATGLGGSRRDYGYTF. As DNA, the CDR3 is TGTGCCACCGGGCTGGGGGGTTCGCGACGGGACTATGGCTACACCTTC.

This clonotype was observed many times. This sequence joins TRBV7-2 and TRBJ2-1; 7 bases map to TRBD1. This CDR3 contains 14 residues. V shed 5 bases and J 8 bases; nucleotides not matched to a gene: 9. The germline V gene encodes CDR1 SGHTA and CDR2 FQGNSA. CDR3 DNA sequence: TGTGCCAGCAGCCTAAATGACAGGGTCGATGAGCAGTTCTTC. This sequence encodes CASSLNDRVDEQFF.

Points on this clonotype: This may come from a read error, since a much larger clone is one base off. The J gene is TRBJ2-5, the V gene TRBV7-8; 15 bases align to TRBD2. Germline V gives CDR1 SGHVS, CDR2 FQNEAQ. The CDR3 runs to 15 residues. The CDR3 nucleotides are TGTGCCAGCAGGGGACTAGCGGGGGGCCAAGAGACCCGGTACTTC. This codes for CASRGLAGGQETRYF.

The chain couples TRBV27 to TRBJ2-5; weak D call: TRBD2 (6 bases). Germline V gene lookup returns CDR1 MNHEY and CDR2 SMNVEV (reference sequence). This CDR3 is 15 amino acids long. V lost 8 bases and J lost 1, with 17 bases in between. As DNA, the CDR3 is TGTGCCAGCCGCAGTTCCGGGGGAGGCCAAGAGACCCAGTACTTC. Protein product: CASRSSGGGQETQYF.

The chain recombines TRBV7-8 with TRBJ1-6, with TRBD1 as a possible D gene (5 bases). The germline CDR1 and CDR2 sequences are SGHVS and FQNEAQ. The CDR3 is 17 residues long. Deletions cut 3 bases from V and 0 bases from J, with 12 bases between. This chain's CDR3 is CASSLGTRSSYNSPLHF. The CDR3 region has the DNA TGTGCCAGCAGCTTGGGGACCAGAAGCTCCTATAATTCACCCCTCCACTTT.

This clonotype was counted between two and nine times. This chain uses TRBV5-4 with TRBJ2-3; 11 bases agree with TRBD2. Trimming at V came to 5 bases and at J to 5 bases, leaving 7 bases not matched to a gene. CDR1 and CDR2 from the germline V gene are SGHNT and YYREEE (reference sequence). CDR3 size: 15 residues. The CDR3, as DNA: TGTGCCAGCAGGTTTAGCGGGGGGGCGAAAGATACGCAGTATTTT. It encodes CASRFSGGAKDTQYF.

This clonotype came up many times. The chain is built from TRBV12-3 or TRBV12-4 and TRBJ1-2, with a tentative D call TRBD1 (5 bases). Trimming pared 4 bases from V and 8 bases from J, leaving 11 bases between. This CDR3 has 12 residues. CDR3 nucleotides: TGTGCCAGCAGTTCTACAGGATCCGGCTACACCTTC. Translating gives CASSSTGSGYTF.

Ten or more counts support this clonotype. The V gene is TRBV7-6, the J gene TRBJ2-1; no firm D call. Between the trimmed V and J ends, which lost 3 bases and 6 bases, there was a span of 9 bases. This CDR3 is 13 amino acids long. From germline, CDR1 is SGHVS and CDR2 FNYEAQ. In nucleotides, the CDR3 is TGTGCCAGCAGCTTTACAGACGGCAATGAGCAGTTCTTC. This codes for CASSFTDGNEQFF.